The clone carrying this TCR beta chain was observed many times. The data belong to a study of kidney transplant recipient with SARS-CoV-2 infection. TCRdb independently ran MiXCR on the reads; one entry per CDR3 protein. The sample holds 200,000 to 300,000 distinct CDR3 sequences, around 30% seen once. The germline CDR1 and CDR2 sequences are MDHEN and SYDVKM. Deletions cut 2 bases from V and 8 bases from J, with 15 bases between. The CDR3 runs to 14 residues. The rearrangement uses TRBV28 and TRBJ1-2, with D uncertain. The sample in question was a blood sample, obtained at baseline and between days 110 and 120 from a kidney transplant recipient. This receptor was identified in a male patient aged 25 to 39 who had COVID-19 and was a kidney transplant recipient. Some T cells here may be from the graft donor. Here the CDR3 DNA reads TGTGCCAGCAGTTTAAATATCGGCAGCCAAGGCTACACCTTC. This sequence encodes CASSLNIGSQGYTF.